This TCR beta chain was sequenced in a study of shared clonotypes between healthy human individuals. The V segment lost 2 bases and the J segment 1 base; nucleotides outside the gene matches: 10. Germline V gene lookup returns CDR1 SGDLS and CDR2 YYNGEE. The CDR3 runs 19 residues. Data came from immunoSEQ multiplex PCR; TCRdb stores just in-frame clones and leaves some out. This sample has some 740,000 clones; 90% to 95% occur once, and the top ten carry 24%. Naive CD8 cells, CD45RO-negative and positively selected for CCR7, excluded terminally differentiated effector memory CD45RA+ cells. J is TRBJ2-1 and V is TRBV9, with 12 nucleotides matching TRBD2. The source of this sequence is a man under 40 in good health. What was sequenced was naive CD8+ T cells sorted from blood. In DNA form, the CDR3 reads TGTGCCAGCAGCGTTAGGACTAGCGGGGTGCCCGGGTCCTACAATGAGCAGTTCTTC. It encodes CASSVRTSGVPGSYNEQFF.